The clone carrying this T cell receptor beta chain was found many times. Antigen specificity is unknown. The CDR3 extends over 15 amino acids. Germline V CDR1 and CDR2: MGHRA, YSYEKL. Trimming shortened V by 2 bases and J by 0 bases, and 11 bases separated the two germline ends. This entry comes from a study of spatial heterogeneity in lung cancer. Study-level results: Counts that tracked tumor mutation counts were those of expanded intratumoral alpha and beta TCRs.

TCRdb independently ran MiXCR on the 5' RACE reads; one entry per CDR3 protein. The table includes about 12,000 distinct CDR3 sequences, around 5% detected once. Time point defined: sample taken at primary tumor resection. 72 TRACERx patients with early, untreated non-small cell lung cancer donated samples. TCRs were sequenced from unsorted whole RNA of tumor, nontumor lung or PBMC. The chain employs TRBV4-1 and TRBJ2-7; D is unresolved. The sequence was obtained from a male donor with early-stage non-small cell lung cancer. The sequences come from lung tumor tissue, collected at surgery. CDR3 coding DNA: TGCGCCAGCAGCCAAACGCCTACAAGCTCCTACGAGCAGTACGTC. Protein: CASSQTPTSSYEQYV.